These 19 T cell receptor beta chains were all obtained from the same sample, sequenced in a study of beta chain features in type 1 diabetes. General observations from the study: Shortening that was moderate but significant affected the TCRB CDR3s of Type 1 diabetes patients in all four CD4+ subsets.

Expressed TCRB transcripts were sequenced because the isolated RNA had all been reverse transcribed beforehand. Clones were read by immunoSEQ multiplex PCR, and TCRdb kept only the in-frame ones, dropping some. The sample includes about 160,000 clones, 6.5% to 9.5% of them seen just once. Antigens for these TCRs are unknown. Specimen: central memory CD4+ T cells from blood. These receptors all stem from a middle-aged woman with type 1 diabetes.

This clone turned up a few times. This sequence joins TRBV25-1 and TRBJ1-2, with D tentatively TRBD1 (5 bases). V lost 10 bases, J lost 0 bases, and 15 bases lay in between. CDR3 size: 14 residues. Germline V lookup: CDR1 MGHDK, CDR2 SYGVNS. CDR3 nucleotides: TGTGCCAACACAACAGGAACTACTAACTATGGCTACACCTTC. Amino acid sequence: CANTTGTTNYGYTF.

This chain connects TRBV27 to TRBJ2-7; possibly TRBD1 for D (5 bases). The CDR3 covers 14 residues. The ends were cut back, 8 bases at V and 0 bases at J, with 14 bases in the middle. CDR1 and CDR2 from the germline V gene are MNHEY and SMNVEV (reference sequence). CDR3 amino acids: CASQLTALSYEQYF. CDR3 nucleotides: TGTGCCAGCCAACTGACAGCCCTCTCCTACGAGCAGTACTTC.

The rearrangement uses TRBV7-3 and TRBJ1-1, with D maybe TRBD1 (6 bases). V lost 1 base to trimming and J lost 8 bases, with 14 bases between them. CDR3 size: 14 residues. CDR1 is SGHTA, CDR2 FQGTGA, per germline. CDR3 loop: CASSLRSRTEEAFF. In DNA, the CDR3 is TGTGCCAGCAGCTTAAGATCGAGGACAGAAGAAGCTTTCTTT.

The chain has TRBV28 and TRBJ1-6; 8 nucleotides agree with TRBD1. V lost 4 bases to trimming and J lost 10 bases; unmatched junction nucleotides: 6. The CDR3 loop spans 14 amino acids. Germline values: CDR1 MDHEN, CDR2 SYDVKM. In DNA, the CDR3 is TGTGCCAGCAGTTGGACAGGGTTAGGCTCACCCCTCCACTTT. This encodes CASSWTGLGSPLHF.

In this sample, this clone turned up a few times. The chain has TRBV5-1 and TRBJ2-5; 7 positions agree with TRBD1. CDR3 size: 15 residues. The germline V gene encodes CDR1 SGHRS and CDR2 YFSETQ. The V gene end was trimmed by 4 bases and the J gene end by 7 bases; junction bases not matched to a gene: 13. This CDR3 is CASSQGDDSWGTQYF. CDR3 DNA: TGCGCCAGCAGCCAGGGGGATGACTCCTGGGGGACCCAGTACTTC.

The chain couples TRBV2 to TRBJ2-1; 7 bases agree with TRBD2. The V segment lost 3 bases and the J segment 1 base; nucleotides outside the gene matches: 3. This CDR3 region has 15 residues. Germline V gives CDR1 SNHLY, CDR2 FYNNEI. The CDR3 reads CASSEERGSYNEQFF. CDR3 nucleotide sequence: TGTGCCAGCAGTGAGGAGCGGGGATCCTACAATGAGCAGTTCTTC.

In this sample, this clone turned up a few times. The V and J genes are TRBV9 and TRBJ2-1, with D tentatively TRBD2 (6 bases). The CDR3 is 14 amino acids. Trimming pared 0 bases from V and 6 bases from J, leaving 10 bases between. Germline CDR1 is SGDLS and CDR2 is YYNGEE. This chain's CDR3 is CASSVGQGGNEQFF. The DNA for the CDR3 is TGTGCCAGCAGCGTAGGGCAGGGAGGCAATGAGCAGTTCTTC.

This chain connects TRBV25-1 to TRBJ1-2; 8 bases map to TRBD1. Germline CDR1 and CDR2: MGHDK and SYGVNS. The CDR3 is made up of 14 amino acids. V lost 6 bases and J lost 4; bases outside the gene matches: 7. The DNA of the CDR3 is TGTGCCAGCAGAGGGACAGGTCTTACCTATGGCTACACCTTC. This translates into CASRGTGLTYGYTF.

There are many counts of this clone. The chain links TRBV7-3 to TRBJ2-1; 9 bases match TRBD2. With 1 base clipped from V and 7 bases from J, the junction kept 8 bases outside the gene matches. CDR3 length: 16 residues. Germline V gene sequence: CDR1 SGHTA, CDR2 FQGTGA. This chain's CDR3 is CASSLIPSGALNEQFF. The CDR3 DNA sequence: TGTGCCAGCAGCTTAATTCCTAGCGGGGCTCTGAATGAGCAGTTCTTC.

In its sample, this clone was seen a few times. The gene calls are TRBV11-2 and TRBJ1-2, with 8 bases fitting TRBD1. The germline gives CDR1 SGHAT, CDR2 FQNNGV. The CDR3 loop spans 14 amino acids. V lost 3 bases to trimming and J lost 8 bases; unmatched junction nucleotides: 8. This CDR3 is CASSFQSTGDGYTF. Written as DNA, the CDR3 is TGTGCCAGCAGCTTCCAATCGACAGGGGACGGCTACACCTTC.

This chain links TRBV5-1 with TRBJ2-5; 8 bases match TRBD1. The CDR3 covers 15 residues. The germline V gene has CDR1 SGHRS and CDR2 YFSETQ. J gave up 5 bases and V 4 bases, and 10 bases lay outside the gene matches. Here the CDR3 DNA reads TGCGCCAGCAGCCTAGGACAGGGAGGCCGGGAGACCCAGTACTTC. As protein: CASSLGQGGRETQYF.

This clone occurred a few times. The chain uses TRBV7-9 and TRBJ1-1; no reliable D call. Trimming pared 6 bases from V and 9 bases from J, leaving 23 bases between. The germline V gene has CDR1 SEHNR and CDR2 FQNEAQ (reference sequence). This CDR3 comprises 15 residues. The chain's CDR3 is CASSLQDGGVTKAFF. CDR3 DNA: TGTGCCAGCAGTCTCCAGGACGGCGGGGTGACAAAAGCTTTCTTT.

V gene TRBV25-1 combines with J gene TRBJ1-6; D is unclear. Germline V CDR1 and CDR2: MGHDK, SYGVNS. V lost 4 bases to trimming and J lost 5 bases, with 12 bases between them. The CDR3 is 15 amino acids. This CDR3 reads CASSAPGRDNSPLHF. In DNA, the CDR3 is TGTGCCAGCAGTGCCCCCGGGAGGGATAATTCACCCCTCCACTTT.

The chain is built from TRBV6-5 and TRBJ1-2; TRBD1 matches at 10 bases. V was clipped by 6 bases and J by 1 base; unmatched bases: 5. The CDR3 covers 15 residues. Per germline, CDR1 MNHEY and CDR2 SVGAGI. CDR3 nucleotides: TGTGCCAGCAGGGAGGGGACAGGGGTTAACTATGGCTACACCTTC. It encodes CASREGTGVNYGYTF.

This clone showed up just a few times. J is TRBJ1-5 and V is TRBV19, with 10 positions matching TRBD1. CDR1 is LNHDA and CDR2 is SQIVND in the germline V gene (reference sequence). The CDR3 length is 15 residues. The J segment lost 6 bases and the V segment lost 5 bases, leaving 7 bases of the junction unmatched. The CDR3 is CASSAETGGGQPQHF. The CDR3 region has the DNA TGTGCCAGTAGTGCAGAGACAGGGGGCGGTCAGCCCCAGCATTTT.

The chain recombines TRBV14 with TRBJ2-5; D possibly corresponds to TRBD2 (6 bases). Germline V gene sequence: CDR1 SGHDN, CDR2 FVKESK. The CDR3 covers 15 residues. The V end was cut by 5 bases, the J end by 1 base, with 14 bases between. The CDR3 reads CASSSRLGGQETQYF. In DNA form, the CDR3 reads TGTGCCAGCAGCTCCAGACTAGGAGGCCAAGAGACCCAGTACTTC.

The chain recombines TRBV19 with TRBJ1-1; D unclear. The CDR3 has 13 residues. Germline values: CDR1 LNHDA, CDR2 SQIVND (reference sequence). The V gene lost 5 bases and the J gene lost 3 bases, with 10 bases spanning the gap. DNA of the CDR3: TGTGCCAGTAGTGTTCTTCGGGACACTGAAGCTTTCTTT. Protein: CASSVLRDTEAFF.

The V gene is TRBV5-1, the J gene TRBJ2-1, with 8 bases fitting TRBD2. This CDR3 spans 14 amino acids. Germline V gene sequence: CDR1 SGHRS, CDR2 YFSETQ. The ends lost 5 bases at V and 5 bases at J; junction bases unmatched: 6. Written as DNA, the CDR3 is TGCGCCAGCAGTCCACTAGCGGCTAACAATGAGCAGTTCTTC. Encoded protein: CASSPLAANNEQFF.

In this sample, this clone turned up a few times. This rearrangement joins TRBV28 to TRBJ2-5; D may be TRBD1 (6 bases). V was shortened by 6 bases and J by 5 bases, with 13 bases between the two germline ends. CDR1 MDHEN and CDR2 SYDVKM come from the germline V gene. This CDR3 has 13 amino acids. The CDR3 spells CASSLQGLETQYF. CDR3 nucleotide sequence: TGTGCCAGCAGCCTCCAGGGGTTGGAGACCCAGTACTTC.